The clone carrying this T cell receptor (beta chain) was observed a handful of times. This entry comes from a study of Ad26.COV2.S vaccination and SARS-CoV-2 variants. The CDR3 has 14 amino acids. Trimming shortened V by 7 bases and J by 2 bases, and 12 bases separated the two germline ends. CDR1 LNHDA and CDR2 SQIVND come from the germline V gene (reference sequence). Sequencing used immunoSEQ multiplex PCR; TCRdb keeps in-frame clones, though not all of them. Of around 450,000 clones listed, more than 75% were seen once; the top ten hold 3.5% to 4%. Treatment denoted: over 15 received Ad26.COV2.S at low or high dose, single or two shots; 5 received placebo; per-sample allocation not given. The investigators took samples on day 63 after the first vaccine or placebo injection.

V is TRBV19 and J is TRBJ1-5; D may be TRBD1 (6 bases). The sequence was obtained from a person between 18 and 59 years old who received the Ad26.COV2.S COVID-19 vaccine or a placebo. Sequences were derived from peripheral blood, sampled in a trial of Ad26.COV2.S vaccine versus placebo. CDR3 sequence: CASTPTGGNQPQHF. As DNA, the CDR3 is TGTGCCAGTACCCCGACAGGAGGCAATCAGCCCCAGCATTTT.